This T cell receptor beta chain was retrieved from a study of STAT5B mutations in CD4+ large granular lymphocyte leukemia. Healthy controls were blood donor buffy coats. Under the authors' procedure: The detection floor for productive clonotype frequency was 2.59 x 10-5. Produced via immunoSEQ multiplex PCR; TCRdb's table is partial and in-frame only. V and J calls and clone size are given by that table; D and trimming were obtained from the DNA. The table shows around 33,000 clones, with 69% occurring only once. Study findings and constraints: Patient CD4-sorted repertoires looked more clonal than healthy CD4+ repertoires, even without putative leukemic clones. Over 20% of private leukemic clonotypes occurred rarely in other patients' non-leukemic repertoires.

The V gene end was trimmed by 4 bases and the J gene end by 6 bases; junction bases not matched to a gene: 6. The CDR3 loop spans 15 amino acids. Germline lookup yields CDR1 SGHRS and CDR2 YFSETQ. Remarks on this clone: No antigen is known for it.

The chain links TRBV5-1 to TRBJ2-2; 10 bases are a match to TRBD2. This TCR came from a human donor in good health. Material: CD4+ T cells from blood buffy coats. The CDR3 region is CASSPLAGASGELFF. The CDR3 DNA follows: TGCGCCAGCAGCCCTCTAGCGGGGGCGTCCGGGGAGCTGTTTTTT.